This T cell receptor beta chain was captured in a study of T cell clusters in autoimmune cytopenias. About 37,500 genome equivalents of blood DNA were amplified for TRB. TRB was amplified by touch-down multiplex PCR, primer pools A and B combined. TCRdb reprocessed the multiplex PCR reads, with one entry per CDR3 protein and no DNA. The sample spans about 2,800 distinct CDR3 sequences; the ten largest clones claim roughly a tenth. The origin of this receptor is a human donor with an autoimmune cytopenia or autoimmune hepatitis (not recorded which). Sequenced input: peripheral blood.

CDR3 sequence: CATSGLAGQGDYNEQFF. The J gene is TRBJ2-1, the V gene TRBV15; no DNA is available, so the TRBD1 call from TCRdb remains unchecked. Germline V gene lookup returns CDR1 LNHNV and CDR2 YYDKDF (reference sequence). CDR3 length: 17 residues.